This T cell receptor beta chain is drawn from a study of PD-L1 blockade in urothelial cancer. Synthetic templates analogous to TCR were spiked into all PCRs individually. Here immunoSEQ multiplex PCR was the method, and the copy in TCRdb shows in-frame clones only, minus some. The sample shows 35,000 to 45,000 clones, approximately 80% of them seen only once. The time point: pretreatment peripheral blood. Germline lookup yields CDR1 MNHEY and CDR2 SMNVEV (reference sequence). The ends were cut back, 4 bases at V and 1 base at J, with 13 bases in the middle. The CDR3 length is 15 residues. This sequence was found in a man in his sixties with urothelial cancer. The rearrangement joins TRBV27 to TRBJ1-2; the D gene is possibly TRBD1 (5 bases). The starting material was PBMCs, obtained around atezolizumab (anti-PD-L1) treatment. CDR3 protein: CASSSRLTVNYGYTF. The CDR3 DNA follows: TGTGCCAGCAGTTCACGCCTGACAGTTAACTATGGCTACACCTTC.